These 32 T cell receptor beta chains share one sample of origin, sequenced in a study of OX40 agonist ivuxolimab in advanced cancers. TCRdb's copy holds only in-frame clones and misses some; the assay was immunoSEQ multiplex PCR. The sample shows under 85,000 clones, about nine tenths of them seen only once. The input for sequencing was CD4+ or CD8+ T cells sorted from blood, taken in a trial of the OX40 agonist ivuxolimab. These TCRs come from an adult with an advanced solid tumor such as melanoma, head and neck, liver or kidney cancer.

Written as DNA, the CDR3 is TGTGCCAGCAGTCCCTCTGGGAACGAGCAGTACTTC. Amino acids: CASSPSGNEQYF. The chain has TRBV27 and TRBJ2-7; D call uncertain. V lost 5 bases and J 5 bases, leaving 10 bases between the germline ends. The germline CDR1 and CDR2 sequences are MNHEY and SMNVEV (reference sequence). The CDR3 runs to 12 residues.

This chain links TRBV9 with TRBJ2-2; D is unclear. CDR1 is SGDLS, CDR2 YYNGEE, per germline. The CDR3 runs to 13 residues. Trimming removed 4 bases at V and 5 bases at J, with 9 bases between. The DNA of the CDR3 is TGTGCCAGCAGCTCTGACGGAACCGGGGAGCTGTTTTTT. The encoded protein is CASSSDGTGELFF.

The rearrangement joins TRBV9 to TRBJ1-6, with 8 bases matching TRBD1. Germline CDR1 SGDLS, CDR2 YYNGEE. V lost 3 bases and J lost 9; bases outside the gene matches: 5. The CDR3 runs 14 residues. CDR3 region: CASSATGGSSPLHF. The CDR3 DNA reads as TGTGCCAGCAGCGCTACAGGGGGTTCTTCACCCCTCCACTTT.

The chain employs TRBV27 and TRBJ1-2; possibly TRBD1 for D (6 bases). Looked up from germline, CDR1 is MNHEY and CDR2 is SMNVEV (reference sequence). V gave up 6 bases and J gave up 4 bases, with 18 bases separating them. This CDR3 comprises 15 residues. The CDR3: CASSPSNREPYGYTF. DNA for the CDR3: TGTGCCAGCAGCCCGAGCAACAGGGAACCCTATGGCTACACCTTC.

This clone was observed a few times. J is TRBJ1-6 and V is TRBV9; 9 bases are a match to TRBD1. Trimming took 4 bases from V and 5 from J; bases not matched to a gene: 10. Germline CDR1 SGDLS, CDR2 YYNGEE. There are 17 residues in the CDR3. The CDR3 coding sequence is TGTGCCAGCAGCTCCCGGACAGGGGAAGTCAATAATTCACCCCTCCACTTT. It is translated as CASSSRTGEVNNSPLHF.

The chain is built from TRBV7-8 and TRBJ2-2, with 8 bases lining up with TRBD2. The V gene end was trimmed by 5 bases and the J gene end by 5 bases; junction bases not matched to a gene: 7. This CDR3 spans 15 amino acids. The germline gives CDR1 SGHVS, CDR2 FQNEAQ. Here the CDR3 reads CASSQGLAGTGELFF. The DNA for the CDR3 is TGTGCCAGCAGCCAAGGACTAGCTGGTACCGGGGAGCTGTTTTTT.

CDR3 nucleotides: TGTGCCAGCAGTTTAAGCGGGGGACAGAGTATCAGTTACTTC. This sequence encodes CASSLSGGQSISYF. The chain uses TRBV28 and TRBJ2-7; TRBD2 is a possible D gene (8 bases). The CDR3 length is 14 residues. Trimming took 2 bases from V and 13 from J, leaving 21 bases between them. Germline V lookup: CDR1 MDHEN, CDR2 SYDVKM.

V is TRBV5-4 and J is TRBJ2-7, with 8 bases identical to TRBD2. From germline, CDR1 is SGHNT and CDR2 YYREEE (reference sequence). With V trimmed by 4 bases and J by 0 bases, 6 bases remained unmatched. This CDR3 region has 15 residues. This chain's CDR3 is CASSPGGVPSYEQYF. The CDR3 DNA sequence: TGTGCCAGCAGCCCGGGGGGGGTCCCCTCCTACGAGCAGTACTTC. The full variable domain, its missing parts supplied by reference TRBV5-4 and TRBJ2-7, is ETGVTQSPTHLIKTRGQQVTLRCSSQSGHNTVSWYQQALGQGPQFIFQYYREEENGRGNFPPRFSGLQFPNYSSELNVNALELDDSALYLCASSPGGVPSYEQYFGPGTRLTVT.

This rearrangement joins TRBV29-1 to TRBJ2-7; D is undetermined. The germline V gene encodes CDR1 SQVTM and CDR2 ANQGSEA. V was clipped by 7 bases and J by 2 bases, with 15 bases between them. This CDR3 is built from 13 residues. The chain's CDR3 is CSALGFPTYEQYF. The CDR3 coding sequence is TGCAGCGCCCTCGGGTTTCCCACCTACGAGCAGTACTTC.

In its sample, this clone was seen a few times. V and J are TRBV6-6 and TRBJ2-7; D remains ambiguous. Trimming cost V 6 bases and J 7 bases, with 10 bases left between them. This CDR3 spans 11 amino acids. Per the germline V gene, CDR1 is MNHNY and CDR2 is SVGAGI (reference sequence). This chain's CDR3 is CASSLDREQYF. CDR3 bases: TGTGCCAGCAGCCTGGATCGGGAGCAGTACTTC.

This clone was seen a few times. The chain combines TRBV7-6 with TRBJ2-3; 12 nucleotides agree with TRBD2. Losses at the gene ends were 3 bases for V and 3 bases for J; bases not matched to a gene: 1. This CDR3 is built from 15 residues. Per germline, CDR1 SGHVS and CDR2 FNYEAQ. CDR3 DNA: TGTGCCAGCAGCTTGGGGACTAGCGGGACAGATACGCAGTATTTT. The encoded protein is CASSLGTSGTDTQYF.

The rearrangement uses TRBV12-5 and TRBJ2-5; D gene uncertain. Trimming removed 7 bases at V and 1 base at J, with 10 bases between. The CDR3 totals 13 residues. Looked up from germline, CDR1 is LGHNT and CDR2 is FRNRAP. The CDR3 DNA reads TGTGCTAGTGCTAGGGATAGCCAAGAGACCCAGTACTTC. This codes for CASARDSQETQYF. The full variable domain, its missing parts supplied by reference TRBV12-5 and TRBJ2-5, is DARVTQTPRHKVTEMGQEVTMRCQPILGHNTVFWYRQTMMQGLELLAYFRNRAPLDDSGMPKDRFSAEMPDATLATLKIQPSEPRDSAVYFCASARDSQETQYFGPGTRLLVL.

This clone was recorded a few times. The chain uses TRBV9 and TRBJ2-1; tentative D call: TRBD1 (6 bases). V lost 3 bases, J lost 6 bases, and 16 bases lay in between. The CDR3 is 15 residues long. CDR1 and CDR2 (germline): SGDLS, YYNGEE. The CDR3 region has the DNA TGTGCCAGCAGCGCCGCCGGACAGAAGTTCAATGAGCAGTTCTTC. As protein: CASSAAGQKFNEQFF.

The V call is TRBV5-8, the J call TRBJ2-2, with D possibly being TRBD1 (5 bases). The CDR3 contains 15 residues. Per the germline V gene, CDR1 is SGHTS and CDR2 is YDEGEE. V was trimmed by 0 bases and J by 5 bases, leaving 11 bases between them. The CDR3 nucleotides are TGTGCCAGCAGCTTGGCTAGGGGTTGGACCGGGGAGCTGTTTTTT. It encodes CASSLARGWTGELFF.

V is TRBV10-2 and J is TRBJ2-7; 9 nucleotides match TRBD2. The CDR3 has 15 amino acids. J lost 4 bases, V lost 0 bases, and 4 bases had no gene match. The germline CDR1 and CDR2 sequences are WSHSY and SAAADI. The CDR3 bases are TGCGCCAGCAGTGAGTCGCGCGGGAGGGCATACGAGCAGTACTTC. Translating gives CASSESRGRAYEQYF.

This clone was recorded only once. The V call is TRBV6-9, the J call TRBJ1-2; 11 nucleotides align to TRBD1. This CDR3 is built from 15 residues. V lost 6 bases, J lost 7 bases, and 10 bases stayed unmatched. The germline V gene encodes CDR1 MNHGY and CDR2 SVAAGI. This chain's CDR3 is CASRGLDRGRSGYTF. CDR3 nucleotides: TGTGCCAGCAGGGGATTGGACAGGGGGCGCAGTGGCTACACCTTC.

The gene calls are TRBV27 and TRBJ1-2; no clear D. Germline V gives CDR1 MNHEY, CDR2 SMNVEV (reference sequence). The V and J ends lost 6 bases and 4 bases respectively, with 15 bases between them. The CDR3 loop spans 14 amino acids. CDR3 residues: CASSGSRAGYGYTF. The DNA of the CDR3 is TGTGCCAGCAGCGGATCCCGGGCCGGCTATGGCTACACCTTC.

The chain couples TRBV6-6 to TRBJ1-1, with 7 nucleotides matching TRBD1. V gave up 5 bases and J gave up 10 bases; unmatched junction bases: 16. Germline CDR1 MNHNY, CDR2 SVGAGI (reference sequence). The CDR3 has 15 amino acids. The CDR3 spells CASSRGSRQGSSAFF. The DNA for the CDR3 is TGTGCCAGCAGTAGGGGGTCGAGACAGGGTTCATCAGCTTTCTTT.

The chain joins TRBV28 to TRBJ2-3, with 7 bases aligning to TRBD2. The germline V gene encodes CDR1 MDHEN and CDR2 SYDVKM. V trimming: 1 base; J trimming: 0 bases; junction bases outside the gene matches: 4. The CDR3 has 16 residues. DNA of the CDR3: TGTGCCAGCAGTTTATTCGGGGGGAGCAGCACAGATACGCAGTATTTT. This sequence encodes CASSLFGGSSTDTQYF.

V is TRBV6-5 and J is TRBJ1-5; perhaps TRBD1 as D (6 bases). This CDR3 contains 15 residues. Between the trimmed V and J ends, which lost 2 bases and 2 bases, there was a span of 10 bases. Germline CDR1 reads MNHEY; CDR2 reads SVGAGI. The CDR3 DNA is TGTGCCAGCAGTTACAGAAGGGGGGGCAATCAGCCCCAGCATTTT. It translates to CASSYRRGGNQPQHF.

This chain uses TRBV7-9 with TRBJ2-5; 8 positions agree with TRBD2. This CDR3 has 14 amino acids. V lost 2 bases to trimming and J lost 4 bases; unmatched junction nucleotides: 3. The germline V gene has CDR1 SEHNR and CDR2 FQNEAQ (reference sequence). CDR3 region: CASSLTGGAETQYF. DNA for the CDR3: TGTGCCAGCAGCTTAACGGGAGGGGCAGAGACCCAGTACTTC.

The chain carries TRBV7-9 and TRBJ1-3, with 7 bases that match TRBD1. The V gene's germline CDR1 is SEHNR and CDR2 FQNEAQ (reference sequence). The CDR3 runs to 15 residues. V was pared by 8 bases and J by 4 bases, with 11 bases of the junction left unmatched. This chain's CDR3 is CASAISTGPGNTIYF. The CDR3 coding sequence is TGTGCCAGCGCAATTTCGACAGGGCCCGGAAACACCATATATTTT.

The chain employs TRBV10-3 and TRBJ2-2; no clear D gene. This CDR3 has 13 residues. Germline CDR1 is ENHRY and CDR2 is SYGVKD. The V gene lost 1 base and the J gene lost 5 bases, with 5 bases spanning the gap. This CDR3 is CAISEFGTGELFF. CDR3 sequence (DNA): TGTGCCATCAGTGAGTTTGGGACCGGGGAGCTGTTTTTT.

V is TRBV19 and J is TRBJ1-4; D call uncertain. This CDR3 has 11 residues. Germline loops: CDR1 LNHDA, CDR2 SQIVND (reference sequence). V gave up 7 bases and J gave up 8 bases, with 8 bases separating them. The CDR3 reads CASNGREKLFF. In DNA, the CDR3 is TGTGCCAGTAATGGGAGGGAAAAACTGTTTTTT.

A word on this clone: Other DNA sequences of this sample code for an identical CDR3. This rearrangement joins TRBV28 to TRBJ1-1; D might be TRBD1 (6 bases). There are 14 residues in the CDR3. V was clipped by 6 bases and J by 2 bases, with 13 bases between them. Germline lookup yields CDR1 MDHEN and CDR2 SYDVKM. CDR3 DNA: TGTGCCAGCAGCCGGGGACAACTTAACACTGAAGCTTTCTTT. This translates into CASSRGQLNTEAFF.

The rearrangement uses TRBV10-3 and TRBJ2-3; TRBD2 matches 10 bases. The CDR3 contains 16 residues. Trimming at V came to 3 bases and at J to 4 bases, leaving 7 bases not matched to a gene. Looked up from germline, CDR1 is ENHRY and CDR2 is SYGVKD. CDR3 amino acids: CAISDRTSGAPDTQYF. For the CDR3, the DNA is TGTGCCATCAGTGACCGGACTAGCGGAGCCCCAGATACGCAGTATTTT.

The gene calls are TRBV10-3 and TRBJ1-1; TRBD1 agrees at 7 bases. Per the germline V gene, CDR1 is ENHRY and CDR2 is SYGVKD. The CDR3 is 14 residues long. With V trimmed by 6 bases and J by 4 bases, 8 bases remained unmatched. CDR3 DNA sequence: TGTGCCATCAGGACCGACAGGGTGGGCACTGAAGCTTTCTTT. Amino acids: CAIRTDRVGTEAFF.

The genes are TRBV11-2 and TRBJ1-6; D ambiguous. CDR1 is SGHAT and CDR2 is FQNNGV in the germline V gene. This CDR3 contains 14 residues. Trimming pared 5 bases from V and 7 bases from J, leaving 12 bases between. CDR3 residues: CASSPRPQNSPLHF. In nucleotides, the CDR3 is TGTGCCAGCAGCCCTCGACCGCAGAATTCACCCCTCCACTTT.

The chain's CDR3 is CASSRTGAGNTIYF. The DNA of the CDR3 is TGCGCCAGCAGTCGGACTGGGGCTGGAAACACCATATATTTT. The J gene is TRBJ1-3, the V gene TRBV4-1; D ambiguous. This CDR3 contains 14 residues. V lost 6 bases, J lost 2 bases, and 11 bases lay in between. Germline V gives CDR1 MGHRA, CDR2 YSYEKL.

J is TRBJ2-2 and V is TRBV9; TRBD1 matches at 7 bases. The CDR3 loop spans 19 amino acids. Germline V gene data show CDR1 as SGDLS and CDR2 as YYNGEE. The junction had 16 bases not matched to a gene; V was cut back by 4 bases and J by 1 base. The CDR3 sequence is CASSTPIIDRARNTGELFF. CDR3 nucleotides: TGTGCCAGCAGCACCCCAATAATAGACAGGGCCCGGAACACCGGGGAGCTGTTTTTT.

This clone has only one observation. V gene TRBV28 combines with J gene TRBJ1-4; tentatively, D is TRBD1 (6 bases). The CDR3 loop spans 16 amino acids. Germline CDR1 MDHEN, CDR2 SYDVKM. V lost 6 bases to trimming and J lost 3 bases, with 17 bases between them. CDR3 residues: CASSSAGARANEKLFF. DNA for the CDR3: TGTGCCAGCAGCTCTGCGGGGGCTCGAGCTAATGAAAAACTGTTTTTT.

The V call is TRBV23-1, the J call TRBJ2-1; no clear D gene. TRBV23-1 is filed as an ORF, its function uncertain. The CDR3 runs 14 residues. V lost 11 bases to trimming and J lost 8 bases, with 22 bases between them. Written as DNA, the CDR3 is TGCGCCCCAAAAACCGTGACGGTGTTGGATGAGCAGTTCTTC. Protein product: CAPKTVTVLDEQFF.